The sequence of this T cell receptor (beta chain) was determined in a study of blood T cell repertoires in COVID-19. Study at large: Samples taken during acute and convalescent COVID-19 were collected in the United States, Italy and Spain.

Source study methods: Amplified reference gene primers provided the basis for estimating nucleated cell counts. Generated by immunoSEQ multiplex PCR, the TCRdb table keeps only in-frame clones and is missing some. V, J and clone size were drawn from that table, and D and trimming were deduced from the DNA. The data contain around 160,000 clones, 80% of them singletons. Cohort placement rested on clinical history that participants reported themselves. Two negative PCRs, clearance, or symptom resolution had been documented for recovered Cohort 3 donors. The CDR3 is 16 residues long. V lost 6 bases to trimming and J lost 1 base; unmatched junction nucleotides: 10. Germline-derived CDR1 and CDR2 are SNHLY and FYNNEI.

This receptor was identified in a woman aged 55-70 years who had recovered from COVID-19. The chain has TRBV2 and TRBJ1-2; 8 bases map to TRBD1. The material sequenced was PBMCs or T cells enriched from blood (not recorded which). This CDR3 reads CASSAKGQVLNYGYTF. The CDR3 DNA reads TGTGCCAGCAGCGCAAAGGGACAGGTCCTTAACTATGGCTACACCTTC. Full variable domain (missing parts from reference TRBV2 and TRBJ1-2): EPEVTQTPSHQVTQMGQEVILRCVPISNHLYFYWYRQILGQKVEFLVSFYNNEISEKSEIFDDQFSVERPDGSNFTLKIRSTKLEDSAMYFCASSAKGQVLNYGYTFGSGTRLTVV.